The 15 T cell receptor beta chains listed next were all sequenced from one sample in a study of OX40 agonist ivuxolimab in advanced cancers. Some clones are missing from TCRdb's copy, which holds only in-frame ones; the method was immunoSEQ multiplex PCR. The sample has some 74,000 clones; about 90% are singletons. Sequencing was performed on CD4+ or CD8+ T cells sorted from blood, taken in a trial of the OX40 agonist ivuxolimab. These receptor sequences come from an adult with an advanced solid tumor such as melanoma, head and neck, liver or kidney cancer.

The rearrangement joins TRBV6-6 to TRBJ1-5, with a weak D call TRBD1 (5 bases). Germline V lookup: CDR1 MNHNY, CDR2 SVGAGI (reference sequence). With 2 bases removed from V and 7 bases from J, the gap between germline ends came to 9 bases. The CDR3 runs 13 residues. CDR3 DNA sequence: TGTGCCAGCAGTTACCCCGAGGGGCAGCCCCAGCATTTT. Its protein is CASSYPEGQPQHF.

This chain uses TRBV18 with TRBJ1-5; D gene ambiguous. Between the trimmed V and J ends, which lost 3 bases and 0 bases, there was a span of 18 bases. Germline CDR1 and CDR2: KGHSH and LQKENI. The CDR3 runs to 18 residues. The CDR3 loop reads CASSPFLADKYSNQPQHF. The CDR3 DNA follows: TGTGCCAGCTCACCCTTCTTGGCAGATAAGTATAGCAATCAGCCCCAGCATTTT.

The CDR3 spells CATSRRAGNNQPQHF. The CDR3 bases are TGTGCCACCAGCAGAAGGGCAGGAAACAATCAGCCCCAGCATTTT. The V gene is TRBV15, the J gene TRBJ1-5; D ambiguous. V was pared by 2 bases and J by 3 bases, with 11 bases between. Looked up from germline, CDR1 is LNHNV and CDR2 is YYDKDF (reference sequence). There are 15 residues in the CDR3.

The sample holds one count of this clone. CDR3 nucleotides: TGTGCCAGCAGCCCCCACAGGGAGTATGGCTACACCTTC. Its translation: CASSPHREYGYTF. The rearrangement joins TRBV11-2 to TRBJ1-2, with D possibly matching TRBD1 (6 bases). Germline assignment: CDR1 SGHAT and CDR2 FQNNGV. The CDR3 is 13 amino acids. V shed 5 bases and J shed 5 bases, with 12 bases lying between them.

V gene TRBV7-8 combines with J gene TRBJ2-5; TRBD2 aligns across 10 bases. The CDR3 length is 15 residues. Germline loops: CDR1 SGHVS, CDR2 FQNEAQ. V lost 6 bases to trimming and J lost 11 bases; unmatched junction nucleotides: 15. The CDR3 DNA sequence: TGTGCCAGCAGAAATTTCGGGACTAGCGTCGGGGAGCAGTACTTC. This gives the protein CASRNFGTSVGEQYF.

The chain has TRBV19 and TRBJ1-6; 8 nucleotides agree with TRBD1. Looked up from germline, CDR1 is LNHDA and CDR2 is SQIVND (reference sequence). This CDR3 has 17 residues. The V gene end was trimmed by 3 bases and the J gene end by 0 bases; junction bases not matched to a gene: 4. The CDR3 region has the DNA TGTGCCAGTAGTATCGGGACAGGAAGCTCCTATAATTCACCCCTCCACTTT. This translates into CASSIGTGSSYNSPLHF.

The chain carries TRBV18 and TRBJ2-7, with 7 bases aligning to TRBD2. V was clipped by 2 bases and J by 3 bases; unmatched bases: 1. The CDR3 extends over 13 amino acids. Germline V gives CDR1 KGHSH, CDR2 LQKENI. CDR3 coding DNA: TGTGCCAGCTCACCAGGACTAGTCTACGAGCAGTACGTC. It translates to CASSPGLVYEQYV.

As DNA, the CDR3 is TGTGCCAGCAGTGAAGGGACAGGGGCTTCCTCTGGAAACACCATATATTTT. Protein: CASSEGTGASSGNTIYF. The chain joins TRBV2 to TRBJ1-3; TRBD1 matches at 9 bases. Losses at the gene ends were 1 base for V and 0 bases for J; bases not matched to a gene: 4. CDR1 SNHLY and CDR2 FYNNEI come from the germline V gene. CDR3 length: 17 residues. The full variable domain, completed using reference TRBV2 and TRBJ1-3, is EPEVTQTPSHQVTQMGQEVILRCVPISNHLYFYWYRQILGQKVEFLVSFYNNEISEKSEIFDDQFSVERPDGSNFTLKIRSTKLEDSAMYFCASSEGTGASSGNTIYFGEGSWLTVV.

V gene TRBV28 combines with J gene TRBJ1-2; 10 bases map to TRBD1. Germline V gene lookup returns CDR1 MDHEN and CDR2 SYDVKM. The V and J ends lost 2 bases and 7 bases, in that order; junction bases with no gene match: 10. This CDR3 comprises 16 residues. CDR3 nucleotide sequence: TGTGCCAGCAGTTTACCCCTGCGGGACAGGGGAACTGGCTACACCTTC. Amino acids: CASSLPLRDRGTGYTF.

This clone was recorded once. The chain links TRBV2 to TRBJ1-6; D gene uncertain. The CDR3 runs to 14 residues. The V gene's germline CDR1 is SNHLY and CDR2 FYNNEI. Between the trimmed V and J ends, which lost 6 bases and 4 bases, there was a span of 10 bases. The CDR3, as DNA: TGTGCCAGCAGATTAATAAATTATAATTCACCCCTCCACTTT. It translates to CASRLINYNSPLHF.

This chain links TRBV19 with TRBJ2-1; D might be TRBD1 (7 bases). The CDR3 is made up of 14 amino acids. The V end lost 7 bases, the J end lost 5 bases, and 15 bases lay between the germline ends. CDR1 is LNHDA, CDR2 SQIVND, per germline (reference sequence). The CDR3 DNA follows: TGTGCCAGTACCCCCCGCGGGACAGACAATGAGCAGTTCTTC. As protein: CASTPRGTDNEQFF.

The gene calls are TRBV29-1 and TRBJ2-7; D not resolved. Germline CDR1 is SQVTM and CDR2 is ANQGSEA. This CDR3 is built from 14 residues. Trimming pared 3 bases from V and 5 bases from J, leaving 17 bases between. CDR3 in amino acids: CSVDVGQRIDEQYF. As DNA, the CDR3 is TGCAGCGTTGATGTAGGGCAGCGTATCGACGAGCAGTACTTC.

The V call is TRBV5-1, the J call TRBJ2-1; no clear D. The V end lost 4 bases, the J end lost 8 bases, and 16 bases lay between the germline ends. Germline CDR1 SGHRS, CDR2 YFSETQ. The CDR3 spans 14 residues. The DNA of the CDR3 is TGCGCCAGCAGCGCGGCTCGAACAGTTCATGAGCAGTTCTTC. Protein product: CASSAARTVHEQFF.

This clone has a single count. The chain is built from TRBV11-2 and TRBJ2-7; maybe TRBD2 (5 bases). The CDR3 loop spans 14 amino acids. V lost 0 bases and J lost 0, with 6 bases in between. CDR1 is SGHAT and CDR2 is FQNNGV in the germline V gene. The CDR3 loop is CASSLEGSSYEQYF. The CDR3 region has the DNA TGTGCCAGCAGCTTAGAGGGGAGCTCCTACGAGCAGTACTTC.

V usage is TRBV19 and J usage is TRBJ2-2; 12 bases are shared with TRBD2. Trimming removed 2 bases from V and 3 bases from J; junction bases left unmatched: 22. This CDR3 comprises 23 residues. The germline V gene has CDR1 LNHDA and CDR2 SQIVND (reference sequence). The CDR3 DNA reads TGTGCCAGTAGTATACGGACTAGACTAGCGGGGGTGAATTTTTTGCGGCACACCGGGGAGCTGTTTTTT. This encodes CASSIRTRLAGVNFLRHTGELFF. Based on the CDR3 plus reference TRBV19 and TRBJ2-2, the full variable domain is DGGITQSPKYLFRKEGQNVTLSCEQNLNHDAMYWYRQDPGQGLRLIYYSQIVNDFQKGDIAEGYSVSREKKESFPLTVTSAQKNPTAFYLCASSIRTRLAGVNFLRHTGELFFGEGSRLTVL.